This T cell receptor (beta chain) was captured by sequencing in a study of T cells in Graves' hyperthyroidism and ophthalmopathy. Whole-study context: Blood was drawn when the patient was first diagnosed and still untreated. Broader study findings: Classification by a 13 V-J model distinguished ophthalmopathy from stable hyperthyroidism. Ophthalmopathy onset followed model prediction by a median around 6.6 months.

The table lists this clonotype with many counts. Its antigen remains unknown. Template material for amplifying TCR beta CDR3 regions consisted of RNA transcripts. Using the HTBI primer set, a first-round RT-PCR was run on the TCR CDR3. TCRdb reanalysed the multiplex PCR reads using MiXCR and keeps one entry per CDR3 protein. Among over 300,000 distinct CDR3 sequences listed, roughly 13% were seen once. The PBMCs were taken from around 9 ml of fresh peripheral blood. CDR3 length: 15 residues. Germline V gene data show CDR1 as SNHLY and CDR2 as FYNNEI. Germline trimming cut 6 bases from V and 5 bases from J; bases unmatched to any gene: 7.

The sequencing sample was made of blood. The chain recombines TRBV2 with TRBJ2-2, with 9 bases lining up with TRBD1. This clonotype was obtained from a woman in her thirties or forties with Graves' ophthalmopathy. The CDR3 here is CASSTDRGRTGELFF. Here the CDR3 DNA reads TGTGCCAGCAGCACGGACAGGGGACGGACCGGGGAGCTGTTTTTT.